The TCR beta chain under discussion was sequenced for a study of OX40 agonist ivuxolimab in advanced cancers. About the research overall: The dose-escalation cohort was approximately 80% male, with a mean age of 60 years, ranging about 20 to 85.

The CDR3 length is 13 residues. CDR1 is GTSNPN and CDR2 is SVGIG in the germline V gene (reference sequence). Trimming shortened V by 2 bases and J by 8 bases, and 13 bases separated the two germline ends. The method was immunoSEQ multiplex PCR; TCRdb's version includes in-frame clones alone and lacks a portion of them. The sample carries tens of thousands of clones, approximately 90% recorded once. Sequencing used CD4+ or CD8+ T cells sorted from blood, obtained in a trial of the OX40 agonist ivuxolimab. This clonotype originated in an adult with an advanced solid tumor such as melanoma, head and neck, liver or kidney cancer. The rearrangement uses TRBV30 and TRBJ1-3, with D tentatively TRBD1 (6 bases). For the CDR3, the DNA is TGTGCCTGGAGTATGGGGGGCCTAGACACCATATATTTT. Translated, it gives CAWSMGGLDTIYF.